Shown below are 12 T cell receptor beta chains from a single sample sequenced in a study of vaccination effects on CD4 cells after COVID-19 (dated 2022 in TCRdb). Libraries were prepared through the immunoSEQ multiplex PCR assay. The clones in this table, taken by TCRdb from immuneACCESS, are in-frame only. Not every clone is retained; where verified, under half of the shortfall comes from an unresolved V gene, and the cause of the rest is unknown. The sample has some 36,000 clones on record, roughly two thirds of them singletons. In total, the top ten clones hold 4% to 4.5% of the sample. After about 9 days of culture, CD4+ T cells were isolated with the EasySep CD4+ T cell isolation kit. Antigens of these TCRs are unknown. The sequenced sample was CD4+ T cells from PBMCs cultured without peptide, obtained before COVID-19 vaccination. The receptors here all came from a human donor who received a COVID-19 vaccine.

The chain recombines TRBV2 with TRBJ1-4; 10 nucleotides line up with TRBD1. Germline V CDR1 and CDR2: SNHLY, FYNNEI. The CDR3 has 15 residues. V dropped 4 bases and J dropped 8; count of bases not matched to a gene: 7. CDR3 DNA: TGTGCCAGCAGTGGATGGACAGGGGGGAACGAAAAACTGTTTTTT. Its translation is CASSGWTGGNEKLFF.

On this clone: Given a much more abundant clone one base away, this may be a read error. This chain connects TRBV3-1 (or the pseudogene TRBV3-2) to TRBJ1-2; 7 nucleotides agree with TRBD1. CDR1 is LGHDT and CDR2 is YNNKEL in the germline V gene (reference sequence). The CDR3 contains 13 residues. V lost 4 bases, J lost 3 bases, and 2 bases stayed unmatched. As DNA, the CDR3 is TGTGCCAGCAGCCCCGGACAGGACTATGGCTACACCTTC. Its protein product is CASSPGQDYGYTF.

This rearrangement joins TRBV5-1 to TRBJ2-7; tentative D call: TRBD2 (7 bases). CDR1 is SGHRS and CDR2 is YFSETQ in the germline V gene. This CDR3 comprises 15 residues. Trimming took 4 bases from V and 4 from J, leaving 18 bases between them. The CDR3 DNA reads TGCGCCAGCAGCATTATCCGGGGGGCCACTTACGAGCAGTACTTC. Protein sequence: CASSIIRGATYEQYF.

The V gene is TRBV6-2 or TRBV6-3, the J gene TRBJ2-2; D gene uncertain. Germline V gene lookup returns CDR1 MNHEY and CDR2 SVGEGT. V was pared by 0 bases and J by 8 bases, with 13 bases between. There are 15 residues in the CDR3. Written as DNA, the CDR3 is TGTGCCAGCAGTTACTCGAGCAGCTCTGCAGGGGAGCTGTTTTTT. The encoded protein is CASSYSSSSAGELFF.

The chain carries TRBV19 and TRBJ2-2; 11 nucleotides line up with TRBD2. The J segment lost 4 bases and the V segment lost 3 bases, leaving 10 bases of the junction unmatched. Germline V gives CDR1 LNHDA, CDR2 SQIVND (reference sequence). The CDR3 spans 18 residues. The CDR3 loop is CASSIFPLAGGSTGELFF. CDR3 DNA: TGTGCCAGTAGTATCTTTCCCCTAGCGGGGGGTTCCACCGGGGAGCTGTTTTTT.

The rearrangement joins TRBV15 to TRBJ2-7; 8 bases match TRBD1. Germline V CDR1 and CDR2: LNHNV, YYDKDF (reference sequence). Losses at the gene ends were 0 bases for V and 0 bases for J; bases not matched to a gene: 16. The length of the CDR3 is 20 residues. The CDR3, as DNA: TGTGCCACCAGCAGAGATACTCTGGGACAGGCTTTGTCAGGCTCCTACGAGCAGTACTTC. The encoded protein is CATSRDTLGQALSGSYEQYF.

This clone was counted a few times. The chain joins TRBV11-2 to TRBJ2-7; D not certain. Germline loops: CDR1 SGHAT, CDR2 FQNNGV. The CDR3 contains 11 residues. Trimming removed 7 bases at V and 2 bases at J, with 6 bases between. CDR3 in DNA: TGTGCCAGCACCGATGCCTACGAGCAGTACTTC. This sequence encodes CASTDAYEQYF.

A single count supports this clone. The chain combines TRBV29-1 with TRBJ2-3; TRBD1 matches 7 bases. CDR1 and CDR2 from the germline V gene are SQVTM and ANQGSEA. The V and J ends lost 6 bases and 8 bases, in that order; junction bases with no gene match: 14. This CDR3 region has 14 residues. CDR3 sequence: CSVLRGGQGITQYF. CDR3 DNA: TGCAGCGTACTGAGAGGGGGCCAGGGGATTACGCAGTATTTT.

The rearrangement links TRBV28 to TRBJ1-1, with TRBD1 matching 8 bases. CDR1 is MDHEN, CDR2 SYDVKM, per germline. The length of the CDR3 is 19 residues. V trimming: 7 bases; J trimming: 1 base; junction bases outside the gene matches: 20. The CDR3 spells CASTFGRGHRGWGNTEAFF. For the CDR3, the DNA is TGTGCCAGCACTTTCGGCAGGGGGCATCGGGGTTGGGGGAACACTGAAGCTTTCTTT.

The CDR3 loop is CASSYSTVYNSPLHF. The CDR3 coding sequence is TGTGCCAGCAGTTACTCGACAGTGTATAATTCACCCCTCCACTTT. The chain carries TRBV6-5 and TRBJ1-6; D is possibly TRBD1 (5 bases). Germline values: CDR1 MNHEY, CDR2 SVGAGI. Trimming left V 0 bases short and J 4 bases short, with 7 bases between. This CDR3 has 15 amino acids.

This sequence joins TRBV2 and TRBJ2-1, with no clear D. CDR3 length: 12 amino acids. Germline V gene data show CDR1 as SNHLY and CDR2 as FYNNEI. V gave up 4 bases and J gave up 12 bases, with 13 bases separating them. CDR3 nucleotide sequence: TGTGCCAGCAGTGTGGAAGTTTCCGGGCAGTTCTTC. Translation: CASSVEVSGQFF.

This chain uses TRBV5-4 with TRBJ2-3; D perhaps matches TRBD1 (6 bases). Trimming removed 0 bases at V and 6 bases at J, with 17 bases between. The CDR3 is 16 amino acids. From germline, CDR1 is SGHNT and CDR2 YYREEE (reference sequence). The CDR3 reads CASSLVTGSLWDTQYF. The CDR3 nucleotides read TGTGCCAGCAGCTTGGTTACAGGGTCGCTATGGGATACGCAGTATTTT.